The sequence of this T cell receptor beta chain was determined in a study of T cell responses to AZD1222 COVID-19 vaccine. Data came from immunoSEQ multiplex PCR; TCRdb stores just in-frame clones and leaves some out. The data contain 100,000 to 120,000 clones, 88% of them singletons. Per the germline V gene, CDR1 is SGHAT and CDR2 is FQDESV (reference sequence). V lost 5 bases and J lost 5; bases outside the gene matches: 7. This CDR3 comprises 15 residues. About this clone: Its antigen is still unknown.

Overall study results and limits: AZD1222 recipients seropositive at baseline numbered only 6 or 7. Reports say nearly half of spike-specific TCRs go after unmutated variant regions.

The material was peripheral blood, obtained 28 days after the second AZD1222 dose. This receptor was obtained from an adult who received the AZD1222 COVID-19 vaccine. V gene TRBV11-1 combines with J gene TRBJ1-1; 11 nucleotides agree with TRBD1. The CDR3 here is CASSRNRDRGTEAFF. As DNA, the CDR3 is TGTGCCAGCAGCCGAAACCGGGACAGGGGGACTGAAGCTTTCTTT.